These 11 T cell receptor beta chains came from one sample sequenced in a study of cytomegalovirus exposure and HLA in healthy donors. In the PCR, 60 Vbeta and 13 Jbeta primers were used. The method was immunoSEQ multiplex PCR; TCRdb's version includes in-frame clones alone and lacks a portion of them. The sample has over 150,000 clones, about four fifths seen once. The sequencing input was PBMCs. All receptors derive from a boy between 2 and 10 years old in good health and CMV-seronegative.

This chain links TRBV6-1 with TRBJ2-1, with D perhaps matching TRBD1 (6 bases). V was clipped by 4 bases and J by 8 bases, with 12 bases between them. CDR1 MNHNS and CDR2 SASEGT come from the germline V gene. The CDR3 loop spans 13 amino acids. CDR3 in DNA: TGTGCCAGCAGTGCCACCAGGGGCGATGAGCAGTTCTTC. This sequence encodes CASSATRGDEQFF.

The CDR3 bases are TGTGCCAGCGGAGGGCCTACCTCGTTGAACGAGCAGTACTTC. The encoded protein is CASGGPTSLNEQYF. The gene calls are TRBV7-2 and TRBJ2-7; a possible D gene is TRBD2 (6 bases). Trimming pared 8 bases from V and 5 bases from J, leaving 19 bases between. Germline V lookup: CDR1 SGHTA, CDR2 FQGNSA. This CDR3 comprises 14 residues.

The chain is built from TRBV7-8 and TRBJ2-3, with 8 bases aligning to TRBD2. The ends lost 5 bases at V and 2 bases at J; junction bases unmatched: 12. In germline, CDR1 is SGHVS, CDR2 FQNEAQ. This CDR3 has 17 residues. In DNA form, the CDR3 reads TGTGCCAGCAGCCGAGGGGGTGTAGCGGGGTTCACAGATACGCAGTATTTT. Translating it yields CASSRGGVAGFTDTQYF.

CDR3 amino acids: CASSLFPGLKETQYF. Here the CDR3 DNA reads TGTGCCAGTAGCCTGTTCCCGGGACTTAAAGAGACCCAGTACTTC. The V gene is TRBV19, the J gene TRBJ2-5; weak D call: TRBD2 (6 bases). Trimming removed 6 bases at V and 3 bases at J, with 17 bases between. In germline, CDR1 is LNHDA, CDR2 SQIVND (reference sequence). This CDR3 has 15 amino acids.

This clone was detected once. The chain carries TRBV6-5 and TRBJ1-1; 9 bases align to TRBD1. Germline lookup yields CDR1 MNHEY and CDR2 SVGAGI. V shed 3 bases and J 6 bases; nucleotides not matched to a gene: 8. The CDR3 is made up of 15 amino acids. The chain's CDR3 is CASSYRQGETSEAFF. The CDR3 region has the DNA TGTGCCAGCAGTTATCGACAGGGGGAGACCTCTGAAGCTTTCTTT.

This clone came up once. V gene TRBV5-1 combines with J gene TRBJ2-1; maybe TRBD2 (7 bases). The germline CDR1 and CDR2 sequences are SGHRS and YFSETQ. Trimming left V 0 bases short and J 0 bases short, with 13 bases between. The CDR3 runs to 17 residues. CDR3 sequence: CASSLGWGGSSYNEQFF. The CDR3 DNA follows: TGCGCCAGCAGCTTGGGTTGGGGGGGCAGCTCCTACAATGAGCAGTTCTTC.

This chain links TRBV19 with TRBJ1-5; D perhaps matches TRBD1 (6 bases). Trimming cost V 5 bases and J 0 bases, with 11 bases left between them. This CDR3 is 15 amino acids long. CDR1 and CDR2 from the germline V gene are LNHDA and SQIVND (reference sequence). CDR3 nucleotide sequence: TGTGCCAGTAGTTTCGGGGGGCCTAGCAATCAGCCCCAGCATTTT. It is translated as CASSFGGPSNQPQHF.

The chain uses TRBV11-2 and TRBJ2-7, with D possibly being TRBD2 (6 bases). Germline lookup yields CDR1 SGHAT and CDR2 FQNNGV. The V gene lost 1 base and the J gene lost 6 bases, with 10 bases spanning the gap. The CDR3 runs 13 residues. Written as DNA, the CDR3 is TGTGCCAGCAGCTTAGGGAGGGGCGGCGAGCAGTACTTC. Protein product: CASSLGRGGEQYF.

The chain employs TRBV10-3 and TRBJ2-7; D not resolved. V lost 6 bases and J lost 4, with 13 bases in between. CDR1 and CDR2 from the germline V gene are ENHRY and SYGVKD. The CDR3 contains 13 residues. Here the CDR3 DNA reads TGTGCCATCAGCGGAGAACCTGTTTACGAGCAGTACTTC. Translated, it gives CAISGEPVYEQYF.

The chain employs TRBV6-1 and TRBJ2-3, with D unresolved. This CDR3 has 13 amino acids. CDR1 MNHNS and CDR2 SASEGT come from the germline V gene. Trimming removed 5 bases at V and 2 bases at J, with 8 bases between. As DNA, the CDR3 is TGTGCCAGCAGTCCCAATCCCACAGATACGCAGTATTTT. Protein sequence: CASSPNPTDTQYF.

This chain joins TRBV29-1 and TRBJ2-1, with TRBD1 identical over 8 bases. CDR1 SQVTM and CDR2 ANQGSEA come from the germline V gene. The CDR3 length is 13 residues. Trimming removed 7 bases from V and 7 bases from J; junction bases left unmatched: 9. The CDR3 spells CSARQGTENEQFF. CDR3 sequence (DNA): TGCAGCGCTCGACAGGGGACGGAGAATGAGCAGTTCTTC.